Shown below are 21 T cell receptor beta chains from a single sample sequenced in a study of blood T cell repertoires in COVID-19. TCRdb's table, derived via immunoSEQ multiplex PCR, lists solely in-frame clones and lacks some. The table records roughly 60,000 clones, more than 80% of them present only once. The sequencing sample was made of peripheral blood. The receptors here all came from a woman older than 75 with active COVID-19.

This chain uses TRBV5-6 with TRBJ2-5; weak D call: TRBD1 (6 bases). The length of the CDR3 is 13 residues. V was trimmed by 4 bases and J by 5 bases, leaving 12 bases between them. From germline, CDR1 is SGHDT and CDR2 YYEEEE. The DNA for the CDR3 is TGTGCCAGCAGCGAGGGGGACGGGGAGACCCAGTACTTC. The encoded protein is CASSEGDGETQYF.

The chain joins TRBV2 to TRBJ2-5; TRBD2 matches 16 bases. The CDR3 runs 17 residues. V lost 7 bases, J lost 9 bases, and 14 bases stayed unmatched. CDR1 SNHLY and CDR2 FYNNEI come from the germline V gene. The CDR3 sequence: CASIGTSGGARQESQYF. The CDR3 DNA reads as TGTGCCAGCATTGGGACTAGCGGGGGGGCCCGGCAGGAGTCCCAGTACTTC.

The CDR3 is CASRRAGPQHF. CDR3 DNA sequence: TGTGCCAGCAGACGCGCAGGGCCCCAGCATTTT. J is TRBJ1-5 and V is TRBV12-3 or TRBV12-4, with D unresolved. The CDR3 contains 11 residues. Trimming cost V 6 bases and J 9 bases, with 9 bases left between them.

The V and J genes are TRBV9 and TRBJ1-4; the D is unclear. Per germline, CDR1 SGDLS and CDR2 YYNGEE. The CDR3 covers 14 residues. V was shortened by 5 bases and J by 0 bases, with 8 bases between the two germline ends. Written as DNA, the CDR3 is TGTGCCAGCAGTGGACTTGCAACTAATGAAAAACTGTTTTTT. The encoded protein is CASSGLATNEKLFF.

The chain joins TRBV2 to TRBJ2-3; TRBD1 matches 7 bases. Looked up from germline, CDR1 is SNHLY and CDR2 is FYNNEI. The CDR3 length is 15 residues. Trimming at V came to 3 bases and at J to 0 bases, leaving 3 bases not matched to a gene. The CDR3 reads CASSDQGVSTDTQYF. The CDR3 region has the DNA TGTGCCAGCAGTGATCAGGGGGTTAGCACAGATACGCAGTATTTT.

The chain recombines TRBV6-1 with TRBJ2-1; 7 bases match TRBD1. The V gene's germline CDR1 is MNHNS and CDR2 SASEGT. CDR3 length equals 13 residues. With V trimmed by 3 bases and J by 8 bases, 4 bases remained unmatched. The CDR3 reads CASSDRQGDEQFF. CDR3 sequence (DNA): TGTGCCAGCAGTGACCGACAGGGCGATGAGCAGTTCTTC.

The V and J genes are TRBV10-1 and TRBJ2-2; weak D call: TRBD2 (6 bases). V was cut by 0 bases and J by 4 bases, with 12 bases left in between. The CDR3 length is 16 residues. The germline V gene encodes CDR1 WNHNN and CDR2 SYGVQD (reference sequence). CDR3 nucleotide sequence: TGCGCCAGCAGTGAGTCGGCGGGGTCGGGCACCGGGGAGCTGTTTTTT. Translated: CASSESAGSGTGELFF.

The V gene is TRBV11-1, the J gene TRBJ2-5; weak D call: TRBD2 (7 bases). This CDR3 comprises 15 residues. Trimming shortened V by 2 bases and J by 2 bases, and 12 bases separated the two germline ends. Germline values: CDR1 SGHAT, CDR2 FQDESV (reference sequence). DNA of the CDR3: TGTGCCAGCAGCTTATCCAGCGGGACACAAGAGACCCAGTACTTC. Translated, it gives CASSLSSGTQETQYF.

On this clone itself: The junction departs from the called germline gene at one end, perhaps through a read error. V gene TRBV6-1 combines with J gene TRBJ2-1; TRBD2 might be the D (6 bases). The CDR3 loop spans 15 amino acids. Germline CDR1 is MNHNS and CDR2 is SASEGT. The CDR3, as DNA: TGTGCCAGCAGCGAAGGGGTCCGACTAGACAATGAGCAGTTCTTC. Translated, it gives CASSEGVRLDNEQFF.

J is TRBJ2-4 and V is TRBV7-9; a possible D gene is TRBD2 (5 bases). CDR3 length: 15 amino acids. Germline values: CDR1 SEHNR, CDR2 FQNEAQ (reference sequence). V was clipped by 4 bases and J by 9 bases, with 19 bases between them. The CDR3 region has the DNA TGTGCCAGCAGCTCGGAGGCTTTTGAGAGTTCCATTCAGTACTTC. Protein: CASSSEAFESSIQYF.

This sequence joins TRBV2 and TRBJ1-6; perhaps TRBD1 as D (5 bases). Germline V gene sequence: CDR1 SNHLY, CDR2 FYNNEI. The CDR3 consists of 15 residues. Trimming removed 10 bases at V and 3 bases at J, with 16 bases between. The DNA of the CDR3 is TGTGCCACCCGGGCAGGGATTGACTATAATTCACCCCTCCACTTT. It codes for CATRAGIDYNSPLHF.

The V gene is TRBV5-1, the J gene TRBJ2-1, with 7 bases that match TRBD1. The CDR3 loop spans 15 amino acids. Germline CDR1 SGHRS, CDR2 YFSETQ. V was clipped by 5 bases and J by 0 bases; unmatched bases: 5. The CDR3 region is CASRAGTDSYNEQFF. The CDR3 DNA follows: TGCGCCAGCAGGGCCGGGACAGACTCCTACAATGAGCAGTTCTTC. Full variable domain (missing parts from reference TRBV5-1 and TRBJ2-1): KAGVTQTPRYLIKTRGQQVTLSCSPISGHRSVSWYQQTPGQGLQFLFEYFSETQRNKGNFPGRFSGRQFSNSRSEMNVSTLELGDSALYLCASRAGTDSYNEQFFGPGTRLTVL.

J is TRBJ2-1 and V is TRBV2, with a possible D match to TRBD2 (5 bases). Germline V CDR1 and CDR2: SNHLY, FYNNEI. V lost 9 bases and J 6 bases, leaving 18 bases between the germline ends. This CDR3 has 14 amino acids. CDR3 in DNA: TGTGCCAGTTCGGTAGGGAGCGGAAGCAATGAGCAGTTCTTC. Its protein is CASSVGSGSNEQFF.

For this clone: One end of the junction is discordant with germline, which a read error may explain. The CDR3 is CASASIWRGGNAEAFF. The CDR3 coding sequence is TGTGCCAGCGCAAGTATTTGGCGGGGGGGGAACGCTGAAGCTTTCTTT. V gene TRBV19 combines with J gene TRBJ1-1; D may be TRBD1 (5 bases). The germline gives CDR1 LNHDA, CDR2 SQIVND (reference sequence). The CDR3 loop spans 16 amino acids.

The V call is TRBV7-2, the J call TRBJ2-1; D is unresolved. The germline gives CDR1 SGHTA, CDR2 FQGNSA. V lost 0 bases and J 4 bases, leaving 7 bases between the germline ends. This CDR3 has 14 amino acids. CDR3 DNA sequence: TGTGCCAGCAGCTTAGCGGGCGATTACAATGAGCAGTTCTTC. Translation gives CASSLAGDYNEQFF.

This rearrangement joins TRBV5-1 to TRBJ2-1; 7 nucleotides agree with TRBD2. The CDR3 has 14 residues. CDR1 is SGHRS and CDR2 is YFSETQ in the germline V gene. V was clipped by 0 bases and J by 7 bases; unmatched bases: 4. The CDR3 nucleotides are TGCGCCAGCAGCTTGGTAGCGGGCCTAAATGAGCAGTTCTTC. Its protein product is CASSLVAGLNEQFF.

The chain employs TRBV28 and TRBJ2-3, with D unresolved. V lost 6 bases, J lost 6 bases, and 7 bases lay in between. The length of the CDR3 is 11 residues. Germline V gives CDR1 MDHEN, CDR2 SYDVKM. CDR3 in amino acids: CASRIEDTQYF. CDR3 DNA: TGTGCCAGCAGAATTGAGGATACGCAGTATTTT.

The CDR3 spells CASSLSGTAGYTF. The CDR3 region has the DNA TGTGCCAGCAGTTTATCAGGAACCGCTGGCTACACCTTC. V is TRBV12-3 or TRBV12-4 and J is TRBJ1-2; D unclear. The V end was cut by 2 bases, the J end by 7 bases, with 11 bases between. This CDR3 contains 13 residues.

The chain recombines TRBV5-1 with TRBJ2-5, with 7 bases matching TRBD2. Germline trimming cut 2 bases from V and 2 bases from J; bases unmatched to any gene: 3. Germline CDR1 reads SGHRS; CDR2 reads YFSETQ. The CDR3 covers 14 residues. CDR3 DNA: TGCGCCAGCAGCTTCGGGCGGGAGCAAGAGACCCAGTACTTC. Protein: CASSFGREQETQYF.

This chain's CDR3 is CASSNLTLSGNTIYF. The CDR3 DNA reads as TGTGCCAGCAGCAATTTGACACTCTCTGGAAACACCATATATTTT. J is TRBJ1-3 and V is TRBV21-1; whether TRBD1, the table's D call, matches the DNA was not checked. TRBV21-1 is a pseudogene. The CDR3 runs to 15 residues.

This clone was seen once. The CDR3 bases are TGTGCCAGCAGTTCATATAGCGGGTCCCTACAGTTCTTC. Translation: CASSSYSGSLQFF. The chain recombines TRBV12-3 or TRBV12-4 with TRBJ2-1; TRBD2 agrees at 7 bases. This CDR3 is 13 amino acids long. The V segment lost 4 bases and the J segment 13 bases; nucleotides outside the gene matches: 10.